This T cell receptor (beta chain) is from a study of beta chain features in type 1 diabetes. As concerns this clone: Its antigen is currently unknown.

Regarding the study as a whole: Shorter TCRB CDR3s, moderately but significantly so, marked every one of the four CD4+ subsets in Type 1 diabetes patients. In patients and controls equally, PCR might favor templates that are shorter.

Germline V gives CDR1 MDHEN, CDR2 SYDVKM. Trimming removed 6 bases from V and 5 bases from J; junction bases left unmatched: 7. The CDR3 runs to 15 residues. Expressed TCRB transcripts were sequenced after all isolated RNA was converted to cDNA. Here immunoSEQ multiplex PCR was the method, and the copy in TCRdb shows in-frame clones only, minus some. Of roughly 150,000 clones detected, approximately 7.8% appear once; the ten largest clones hold 0.94%. The source is a woman aged 40-49 years with type 1 diabetes. The source material was central memory CD4+ T cells from blood. This sequence joins TRBV28 and TRBJ2-3; 11 nucleotides line up with TRBD1. The CDR3 region has the DNA TGTGCCAGCAGGGAAGGGACAGGGGGTGGAGATACGCAGTATTTT. As protein: CASREGTGGGDTQYF. Complete variable domain (other parts from reference TRBV28 and TRBJ2-3): DVKVTQSSRYLVKRTGEKVFLECVQDMDHENMFWYRQDPGLGLRLIYFSYDVKMKEKGDIPEGYSVSREKKERFSLILESASTNQTSMYLCASREGTGGGDTQYFGPGTRLTVL.